The 28 T cell receptor beta chains in this list originate from one sample, sequenced in a study of CD8+ T cells in alopecia areata (dated by TCRdb to the late 2010s). Preparation of the library involved the immunoSEQ multiplex PCR assay. To provide template for TCR sequencing, every sample had RNA extracted and reverse transcribed into cDNA. Sourced from immuneACCESS, this table was stored by TCRdb with only in-frame sequences that have V and J called. A share of the clones is absent; for the studies checked, an unresolved V gene accounts for under half, and the remainder has no known explanation. Within this sample are about 76,000 clones, with around 67% of them counted one time only. Of the sample, less than 25% is held by the ten largest clones. The time point label corresponds to: 20 to 30 weeks on oral tofacitinib. In light of the paper, this sample's treatment or condition label describes: oral pan-JAK inhibitor, 5-10 mg twice daily.

The material sequenced was CD8+ T cells sorted from blood, taken at week 24, from a patient treated with tofacitinib. All receptors derive from a human donor with alopecia areata.

This clone was seen a handful of times. Other DNA sequences in this specimen translate into the identical CDR3. This rearrangement joins TRBV7-9 to TRBJ2-1; D not resolved. Per germline, CDR1 SEHNR and CDR2 FQNEAQ (reference sequence). V gave up 1 base and J gave up 3 bases, with 4 bases separating them. The CDR3 has 13 residues. The CDR3 loop reads CASSLDSYNEQFF. The CDR3 DNA follows: TGTGCCAGCAGCTTAGACAGCTACAATGAGCAGTTCTTC.

This clone came up a few times. The J gene is TRBJ1-1, the V gene TRBV13; the D is unclear. Germline V gene lookup returns CDR1 PRHDT and CDR2 FYEKMQ (reference sequence). CDR3 size: 14 residues. V dropped 5 bases and J dropped 1 base, with 11 bases sitting between them. The CDR3 loop is CASSQTTANTEAFF. The CDR3 coding sequence is TGTGCCAGCAGCCAGACGACCGCGAACACTGAAGCTTTCTTT.

The chain employs TRBV5-1 and TRBJ1-1; 8 positions match TRBD1. Germline V gene sequence: CDR1 SGHRS, CDR2 YFSETQ. After removal of 0 bases from V and 8 bases from J, the junction contained 6 bases not matched to a gene. The CDR3 is 14 amino acids. This CDR3 reads CASSLAGTGIEAFF. CDR3 in DNA: TGCGCCAGCAGCTTGGCCGGGACAGGTATCGAAGCTTTCTTT.

The chain links TRBV9 to TRBJ1-2; D is uncertain. The CDR3 consists of 10 residues. Germline loops: CDR1 SGDLS, CDR2 YYNGEE. With 5 bases removed from V and 5 bases from J, the gap between germline ends came to 4 bases. CDR3 bases: TGTGCCAGCAGGGGATATGGCTACACCTTC. Translating it yields CASRGYGYTF.

J is TRBJ1-1 and V is TRBV30; D ambiguous. Trimming took off 1 base at V and 6 bases at J, with 9 bases between the two ends. Germline CDR1 GTSNPN, CDR2 SVGIG (reference sequence). CDR3 length equals 12 residues. CDR3 coding DNA: TGTGCCTGGAGTGGCCAGGCCCCTGAAGCTTTCTTT. Its translation is CAWSGQAPEAFF.

The V gene is TRBV4-1, the J gene TRBJ2-7; maybe TRBD1 (6 bases). CDR3 length: 17 residues. Germline CDR1 MGHRA, CDR2 YSYEKL. V gave up 2 bases and J gave up 0 bases, with 17 bases separating them. CDR3 sequence (DNA): TGCGCCAGCAGCCAAAAGCGACTGCAGGGGAGCTCCTACGAGCAGTACTTC. Protein: CASSQKRLQGSSYEQYF.

The chain combines TRBV7-9 with TRBJ2-1; perhaps TRBD1 as D (7 bases). The germline V gene encodes CDR1 SEHNR and CDR2 FQNEAQ (reference sequence). This CDR3 is 12 amino acids long. The V end was cut by 8 bases, the J end by 7 bases, with 12 bases between. DNA of the CDR3: TGTGCCAGCCGCCAGGGGGGTAATGAGCAGTTCTTC. Translation gives CASRQGGNEQFF.

The rearrangement uses TRBV25-1 and TRBJ1-3; D gene uncertain. The CDR3 consists of 14 residues. V dropped 6 bases and J dropped 4 bases, with 13 bases sitting between them. The germline gives CDR1 MGHDK, CDR2 SYGVNS. CDR3 sequence (DNA): TGTGCCAGCAGGGACGATTCTTGGGGAAACACCATATATTTT. This translates into CASRDDSWGNTIYF.

The chain is built from TRBV7-9 and TRBJ2-7; D gene unclear. Trimming took off 1 base at V and 6 bases at J, with 7 bases between the two ends. This CDR3 has 12 residues. CDR1 SEHNR and CDR2 FQNEAQ come from the germline V gene (reference sequence). This chain's CDR3 is CASSLDGGEQYF. In DNA, the CDR3 is TGTGCCAGCAGCTTAGACGGCGGCGAGCAGTACTTC.

The chain combines TRBV11-2 with TRBJ2-7; D possibly corresponds to TRBD1 (5 bases). The CDR3 contains 14 residues. V was pared by 1 base and J by 2 bases, with 9 bases between. In germline, CDR1 is SGHAT, CDR2 FQNNGV. CDR3 sequence reads: CASSLVGPAYEQYF. The CDR3 bases are TGTGCCAGCAGCTTAGTGGGGCCCGCCTACGAGCAGTACTTC.

The J gene is TRBJ1-5, the V gene TRBV6-6; the D is unclear. This CDR3 region has 16 residues. Per germline, CDR1 MNHNY and CDR2 SVGAGI (reference sequence). V lost 5 bases, J lost 5 bases, and 19 bases lay in between. In DNA, the CDR3 is TGTGCCAGCAGTCTTAATCCGATGGCCCTGGATCAGCCCCAGCATTTT. It is translated as CASSLNPMALDQPQHF.

This chain connects TRBV9 to TRBJ1-1; no definite D call. The V and J ends lost 3 bases and 1 base respectively, with 13 bases between them. The CDR3 length is 15 residues. Germline CDR1 SGDLS, CDR2 YYNGEE. The CDR3 is CASSAPRLRNTEAFF. In DNA, the CDR3 is TGTGCCAGCAGCGCCCCCCGACTGCGGAACACTGAAGCTTTCTTT. Supplemented by reference TRBV9 and TRBJ1-1, the full variable domain reads DSGVTQTPKHLITATGQRVTLRCSPRSGDLSVYWYQQSLDQGLQFLIQYYNGEERAKGNILERFSAQQFPDLHSELNLSSLELGDSALYFCASSAPRLRNTEAFFGQGTRLTVV.

The CDR3 spells CASSRGQGNSPLHF. The CDR3 region has the DNA TGCGCCAGCAGCAGGGGACAGGGTAATTCACCCCTCCACTTT. The V call is TRBV5-1, the J call TRBJ1-6; 9 nucleotides align to TRBD1. The trim removed 4 bases at V and 6 bases at J, leaving 2 bases unmatched. The CDR3 is 14 amino acids. The germline CDR1 and CDR2 sequences are SGHRS and YFSETQ.

The genes are TRBV9 and TRBJ1-2; 7 nucleotides agree with TRBD1. V dropped 3 bases and J dropped 2; count of bases not matched to a gene: 7. CDR1 is SGDLS and CDR2 is YYNGEE in the germline V gene. The CDR3 length is 15 residues. The CDR3 loop is CASSDRTGPNYGYTF. The CDR3, as DNA: TGTGCCAGCAGCGACCGGACAGGACCGAACTATGGCTACACCTTC.

The chain carries TRBV7-9 and TRBJ2-7, with D perhaps matching TRBD1 or TRBD2 (5 bases each). V lost 1 base, J lost 6 bases, and 16 bases lay in between. Germline values: CDR1 SEHNR, CDR2 FQNEAQ (reference sequence). This CDR3 is 15 amino acids long. The CDR3 DNA follows: TGTGCCAGCAGCTTAGTGGGGGACCTGAGGAGCGAGCAGTACTTC. It specifies CASSLVGDLRSEQYF.

The CDR3 loop reads CASSLGQGREETQYF. The CDR3 nucleotides read TGTGCCAGCAGCTTAGGACAAGGCAGAGAAGAGACCCAGTACTTC. The chain uses TRBV7-7 and TRBJ2-5, with D uncertain. Germline CDR1 reads SSHAT; CDR2 reads FNYEAQ (reference sequence). V lost 1 base and J lost 3, with 12 bases in between. This CDR3 has 15 amino acids.

The genes are TRBV13 and TRBJ2-7, with unresolved D. Per germline, CDR1 PRHDT and CDR2 FYEKMQ (reference sequence). The CDR3 sequence is 15 residues long. Trimming pared 2 bases from V and 2 bases from J, leaving 13 bases between. CDR3 DNA: TGTGCCAGCAGCTTATTCGAGGTGAACCCCTACGAGCAGTACTTC. It encodes CASSLFEVNPYEQYF.

DNA of the CDR3: TGTGCCAGCAGTGGGGAACGGGACCGGTCCTACAATGAGCAGTTCTTC. It encodes CASSGERDRSYNEQFF. The genes are TRBV25-1 and TRBJ2-1; either TRBD1 or TRBD2 may supply D (5 bases each). Per germline, CDR1 MGHDK and CDR2 SYGVNS. Trimming stripped 4 bases from V and 1 base from J, with 14 bases between. The CDR3 totals 16 residues.

The V and J genes are TRBV15 and TRBJ2-1; a possible D gene is TRBD2 (5 bases). With 0 bases removed from V and 11 bases from J, the gap between germline ends came to 11 bases. Germline values: CDR1 LNHNV, CDR2 YYDKDF (reference sequence). The CDR3 is 13 amino acids. The CDR3 region is CATSREEGTQQFF. The CDR3 DNA follows: TGTGCCACCAGCAGAGAAGAGGGCACTCAGCAGTTCTTC.

This clone was recorded a few times. The V gene is TRBV5-6, the J gene TRBJ2-4; 10 positions match TRBD1. The V segment lost 3 bases and the J segment 7 bases; nucleotides outside the gene matches: 1. The CDR3 covers 13 residues. From germline, CDR1 is SGHDT and CDR2 YYEEEE. The CDR3 here is CASSWTGGNIQYF. The CDR3 DNA sequence: TGTGCCAGCAGCTGGACAGGGGGGAACATTCAGTACTTC.

The chain joins TRBV5-1 to TRBJ1-2, with 7 bases matching TRBD1. The length of the CDR3 is 14 residues. J gave up 2 bases and V 1 base, and 2 bases lay outside the gene matches. Germline CDR1 is SGHRS and CDR2 is YFSETQ. The CDR3 spells CASSLKQGNYGYTF. For the CDR3, the DNA is TGCGCCAGCAGCTTGAAACAGGGGAACTATGGCTACACCTTC.

This clone was counted once. The chain is built from TRBV2 and TRBJ2-7; 7 bases fit TRBD1. Germline V gene sequence: CDR1 SNHLY, CDR2 FYNNEI. J was trimmed by 5 bases and V by 2 bases; bases with no gene match: 15. CDR3 size: 17 residues. CDR3 loop: CASSEILFRQGEDEQYF. In DNA, the CDR3 is TGTGCCAGCAGTGAAATCCTATTTCGACAGGGAGAGGACGAGCAGTACTTC.

The rearrangement joins TRBV14 to TRBJ2-1; the D gene is possibly TRBD1 (6 bases). The CDR3 runs 15 residues. With 4 bases removed from V and 4 bases from J, the gap between germline ends came to 14 bases. CDR1 and CDR2 (germline): SGHDN, FVKESK. For the CDR3, the DNA is TGTGCCAGCAGCCCCGGCAGGGGCAGATACAATGAGCAGTTCTTC. As protein: CASSPGRGRYNEQFF.

This chain links TRBV15 with TRBJ1-2; D unclear. Germline lookup yields CDR1 LNHNV and CDR2 YYDKDF (reference sequence). Between the trimmed V and J ends, which lost 5 bases and 0 bases, there was a span of 7 bases. The CDR3 contains 13 residues. The CDR3 loop reads CATSPSPNYGYTF. The CDR3 bases are TGTGCCACCAGCCCCTCTCCTAACTATGGCTACACCTTC.

The gene calls are TRBV30 and TRBJ2-7, with a possible D match to TRBD2 (5 bases). The CDR3 is 13 amino acids. V was pared by 0 bases and J by 0 bases, with 6 bases between. The V gene's germline CDR1 is GTSNPN and CDR2 SVGIG (reference sequence). The CDR3 loop is CAWSVLGSYEQYF. CDR3 coding DNA: TGTGCCTGGAGTGTACTAGGCTCCTACGAGCAGTACTTC.

This clone was counted a single time. V and J are TRBV29-1 and TRBJ2-5; TRBD2 matches 13 bases. The J call could be wrong; TRBJ2-7 is a better fit for the DNA end. The CDR3 covers 17 residues. Germline V CDR1 and CDR2: SQVTM, ANQGSEA. CDR3 sequence reads: CPPVTGGTSGKHYEQYF. The CDR3 bases are TGCCCCCCAGTCACAGGGGGGACTAGCGGGAAACATTACGAGCAGTACTTC.

This clone was counted between two and nine times. CDR3 DNA sequence: TGTGCCAGTAGTGAAAGGACTAGCGGGAGGGCTACTCCACACTACAATGAGCAGTTCTTC. It yields the protein CASSERTSGRATPHYNEQFF. The gene calls are TRBV19 and TRBJ2-1; 15 bases map to TRBD2. Germline CDR1 and CDR2: LNHDA and SQIVND (reference sequence). The CDR3 runs 20 residues. The V gene end was trimmed by 5 bases and the J gene end by 3 bases; junction bases not matched to a gene: 14.

This rearrangement joins TRBV28 to TRBJ2-1; 8 bases are shared with TRBD2. V shed 5 bases, J shed 4 bases, and the junction held 10 bases outside the gene matches. Germline V gene lookup returns CDR1 MDHEN and CDR2 SYDVKM. The CDR3 runs 16 residues. The CDR3 region is CASSPRGIAGYNEQFF. The CDR3 DNA sequence: TGTGCCAGCAGTCCCCGGGGGATAGCGGGGTACAATGAGCAGTTCTTC.